This T cell receptor (beta chain) originates from a study of cytomegalovirus exposure and HLA in healthy donors. In the PCR, 60 Vbeta and 13 Jbeta primers were used. TCRdb's table, derived via immunoSEQ multiplex PCR, lists solely in-frame clones and lacks some. The sample consists of some 140,000 clones, 65% to 85% of them appearing once. The receptor was isolated from a man younger than 35 in good health and CMV-seronegative. The sequenced sample consisted of PBMCs.

DNA for the CDR3: TGTGCCAGCAGCTTAGAAACAGGGAATGAGCAGTTCTTC. This encodes CASSLETGNEQFF. This sequence joins TRBV11-3 and TRBJ2-1, with a possible D match to TRBD1 (6 bases). Between the trimmed V and J ends, which lost 0 bases and 7 bases, there was a span of 7 bases. CDR1 is SGHNT and CDR2 is YENEEA in the germline V gene. The CDR3 runs 13 residues.